What follows are 20 T cell receptor beta chains derived from one specimen sequenced in a study of blood T cell repertoires in COVID-19. Assay used: immunoSEQ multiplex PCR; TCRdb lists only in-frame clones, some missing. This table holds about 400,000 clones, about 90% found once. The sample consisted of PBMCs or T cells enriched from blood (not recorded which). All receptors derive from a woman in her 30s who had recovered from COVID-19.

The rearrangement links TRBV12-5 to TRBJ1-2; 8 nucleotides align to TRBD1. The V gene end was trimmed by 6 bases and the J gene end by 12 bases; junction bases not matched to a gene: 12. The CDR3 spans 13 residues. Germline values: CDR1 LGHNT, CDR2 FRNRAP. The CDR3 is CASGPTGVSSNTF. DNA of the CDR3: TGTGCTAGTGGGCCGACAGGGGTTTCGTCGAACACCTTC.

This clone was observed once. CDR3 protein: CASSPTGAEAFF. For the CDR3, the DNA is TGTGCCAGCAGTCCGACAGGGGCTGAAGCTTTCTTT. The chain has TRBV27 and TRBJ1-1; 8 bases are a match to TRBD1. The J segment lost 6 bases and the V segment lost 5 bases, leaving 2 bases of the junction unmatched. The CDR3 totals 12 residues. Germline V gene lookup returns CDR1 MNHEY and CDR2 SMNVEV (reference sequence).

The chain uses TRBV5-8 and TRBJ2-7; 7 bases line up with TRBD2. Germline V gene lookup returns CDR1 SGHTS and CDR2 YDEGEE. The CDR3 loop spans 15 amino acids. The ends lost 1 base at V and 5 bases at J; junction bases unmatched: 9. CDR3 protein: CASSLSWEGIDEQYF. CDR3 coding DNA: TGTGCCAGCAGCTTGAGTTGGGAGGGGATCGACGAGCAGTACTTC.

The rearrangement links TRBV25-1 to TRBJ1-2; D is ambiguous. Germline loops: CDR1 MGHDK, CDR2 SYGVNS. This CDR3 has 13 amino acids. The V and J ends lost 3 bases and 1 base respectively, with 6 bases between them. The CDR3, as DNA: TGTGCCAGCAGTGATCCGGTTAACTATGGCTACACCTTC. It encodes CASSDPVNYGYTF.

V and J are TRBV2 and TRBJ2-7; D is possibly TRBD2 (6 bases). Trimming stripped 3 bases from V and 7 bases from J, with 13 bases between. CDR1 and CDR2 from the germline V gene are SNHLY and FYNNEI. The CDR3 length is 13 residues. DNA for the CDR3: TGTGCCAGCAGTGACCTCCTCGGGGGAGAGCAGTACTTC. Amino acid sequence: CASSDLLGGEQYF.

The rearrangement uses TRBV7-2 and TRBJ2-3; 7 bases line up with TRBD1. The CDR3 runs 15 residues. J lost 0 bases, V lost 5 bases, and 5 bases had no gene match. Germline loops: CDR1 SGHTA, CDR2 FQGNSA. CDR3 residues: CASSPRDSSTDTQYF. DNA for the CDR3: TGTGCCAGCAGCCCTCGGGACAGTAGCACAGATACGCAGTATTTT.

The V gene is TRBV5-5, the J gene TRBJ1-1; possible D gene TRBD1, 5 bases. The CDR3 runs 12 residues. The V gene's germline CDR1 is SGHKS and CDR2 YYEKEE (reference sequence). V shed 2 bases and J shed 5 bases, with 7 bases lying between them. The CDR3 coding sequence is TGTGCCAGCAGCTTACGACAGACTGAAGCTTTCTTT. This translates into CASSLRQTEAFF.

The gene calls are TRBV6-5 and TRBJ1-2; D unclear. Trimming stripped 0 bases from V and 0 bases from J, with 5 bases between. Germline CDR1 and CDR2: MNHEY and SVGAGI. This CDR3 comprises 14 residues. The CDR3 loop reads CASSYSYPNYGYTF. CDR3 DNA: TGTGCCAGCAGTTACTCGTATCCTAACTATGGCTACACCTTC.

The rearrangement uses TRBV5-1 and TRBJ2-3, with D tentatively TRBD2 (6 bases). With 0 bases removed from V and 4 bases from J, the gap between germline ends came to 15 bases. CDR1 is SGHRS and CDR2 is YFSETQ in the germline V gene. The CDR3 is 16 amino acids. The CDR3 sequence: CASSLVASSGADTQYF. CDR3 DNA sequence: TGCGCCAGCAGCTTGGTGGCTAGCTCGGGGGCAGATACGCAGTATTTT.

The J gene is TRBJ2-3, the V gene TRBV28; TRBD2 is a possible D gene (5 bases). Germline V gene data show CDR1 as MDHEN and CDR2 as SYDVKM. CDR3 size: 12 residues. V lost 3 bases and J 8 bases, leaving 9 bases between the germline ends. The CDR3 here is CASSFWGATQYF. In nucleotides, the CDR3 is TGTGCCAGCAGTTTTTGGGGAGCTACGCAGTATTTT.

This clone was picked up a small number of times. The rearrangement links TRBV3-1 (or the pseudogene TRBV3-2) to TRBJ2-2, with a weak D call TRBD1 (5 bases). Looked up from germline, CDR1 is LGHDT and CDR2 is YNNKEL (reference sequence). This CDR3 is 12 amino acids long. Trimming took 5 bases from V and 6 from J, leaving 7 bases between them. CDR3 coding DNA: TGTGCCAGCAGCAGGGGTCCCGGGGAGCTGTTTTTT. As protein: CASSRGPGELFF.

The rearrangement links TRBV6-5 to TRBJ2-3; D remains ambiguous. The germline V and J ends were trimmed by 2 bases and 4 bases, with 10 bases remaining between them. The CDR3 extends over 14 amino acids. CDR1 is MNHEY, CDR2 SVGAGI, per germline. The CDR3 region is CASSYAEGADTQYF. CDR3 nucleotides: TGTGCCAGCAGTTACGCCGAAGGAGCAGATACGCAGTATTTT.

The chain joins TRBV27 to TRBJ2-5; the D gene is possibly TRBD1 (7 bases). Looked up from germline, CDR1 is MNHEY and CDR2 is SMNVEV (reference sequence). The CDR3 is 15 amino acids. Trimming took off 0 bases at V and 3 bases at J, with 11 bases between the two ends. Here the CDR3 reads CASSLSRRGEETQYF. The CDR3 nucleotides are TGTGCCAGCAGTTTATCCCGCAGGGGGGAAGAGACCCAGTACTTC.

The chain couples TRBV29-1 to TRBJ2-7; TRBD1 aligns across 7 bases. This CDR3 has 15 amino acids. V was clipped by 0 bases and J by 6 bases; unmatched bases: 11. Germline values: CDR1 SQVTM, CDR2 ANQGSEA. The CDR3, as DNA: TGCAGCGTTGAAGATGGGAATAAGGGGGCGGGCGAGCAGTACTTC. Encoded protein: CSVEDGNKGAGEQYF.

The chain combines TRBV5-1 with TRBJ1-4, with D tentatively TRBD1 (5 bases). Germline V lookup: CDR1 SGHRS, CDR2 YFSETQ. V dropped 2 bases and J dropped 3 bases, with 11 bases sitting between them. The CDR3 contains 15 residues. The CDR3 reads CASSLGVGANEKLFF. The CDR3, as DNA: TGCGCCAGCAGCTTAGGTGTAGGGGCTAATGAAAAACTGTTTTTT.

The chain employs TRBV5-4 and TRBJ2-1, with 13 bases aligning to TRBD2. The CDR3 loop spans 16 amino acids. V gave up 3 bases and J gave up 6 bases; unmatched junction bases: 6. The germline V gene has CDR1 SGHNT and CDR2 YYREEE (reference sequence). The DNA of the CDR3 is TGTGCCAGCAGCTCCGGAGGACTAGCGGGAGCCAATGAGCAGTTCTTC. Protein sequence: CASSSGGLAGANEQFF.

The genes are TRBV5-8 and TRBJ2-5; D is possibly TRBD2 (5 bases). The V end lost 8 bases, the J end lost 2 bases, and 13 bases lay between the germline ends. The CDR3 is 13 amino acids. Per the germline V gene, CDR1 is SGHTS and CDR2 is YDEGEE. The CDR3 sequence: CARGSTAQETQYF. The CDR3 DNA is TGTGCCAGGGGGAGTACAGCACAAGAGACCCAGTACTTC. Looking up the rest from reference TRBV5-8 and TRBJ2-5 gives the full variable domain: EAGVTQSPTHLIKTRGQQATLRCSPISGHTSVYWYQQALGLGLQFLLWYDEGEERNRGNFPPRFSGRQFPNYSSELNVNALELEDSALYLCARGSTAQETQYFGPGTRLLVL.

J is TRBJ2-2 and V is TRBV11-2; TRBD1 matches at 10 bases. Unmatched junction bases numbered 8, after V lost 2 bases and J lost 8 bases. This CDR3 is built from 16 residues. Germline V CDR1 and CDR2: SGHAT, FQNNGV. The CDR3 loop is CASSLFRQGATGELFF. Here the CDR3 DNA reads TGTGCCAGCAGCTTATTCCGACAGGGGGCAACTGGGGAGCTGTTTTTT.

The sample holds a few counts of this clone. The sample carries other DNA sequences with the same CDR3. The genes are TRBV19 and TRBJ1-1; D remains unclear. The CDR3 spans 13 residues. Per germline, CDR1 LNHDA and CDR2 SQIVND (reference sequence). Trimming cost V 3 bases and J 0 bases, with 5 bases left between them. Written as DNA, the CDR3 is TGTGCCAGTAGTATTTCCTTGAACACTGAAGCTTTCTTT. Protein product: CASSISLNTEAFF.

The rearrangement uses TRBV28 and TRBJ1-1; D is uncertain. V gave up 2 bases and J gave up 4 bases, with 14 bases separating them. The CDR3 runs 15 residues. The V gene's germline CDR1 is MDHEN and CDR2 SYDVKM. The CDR3 sequence: CASSLEDYLGTEAFF. The CDR3 DNA sequence: TGTGCCAGCAGTTTAGAGGATTATTTGGGCACTGAAGCTTTCTTT.